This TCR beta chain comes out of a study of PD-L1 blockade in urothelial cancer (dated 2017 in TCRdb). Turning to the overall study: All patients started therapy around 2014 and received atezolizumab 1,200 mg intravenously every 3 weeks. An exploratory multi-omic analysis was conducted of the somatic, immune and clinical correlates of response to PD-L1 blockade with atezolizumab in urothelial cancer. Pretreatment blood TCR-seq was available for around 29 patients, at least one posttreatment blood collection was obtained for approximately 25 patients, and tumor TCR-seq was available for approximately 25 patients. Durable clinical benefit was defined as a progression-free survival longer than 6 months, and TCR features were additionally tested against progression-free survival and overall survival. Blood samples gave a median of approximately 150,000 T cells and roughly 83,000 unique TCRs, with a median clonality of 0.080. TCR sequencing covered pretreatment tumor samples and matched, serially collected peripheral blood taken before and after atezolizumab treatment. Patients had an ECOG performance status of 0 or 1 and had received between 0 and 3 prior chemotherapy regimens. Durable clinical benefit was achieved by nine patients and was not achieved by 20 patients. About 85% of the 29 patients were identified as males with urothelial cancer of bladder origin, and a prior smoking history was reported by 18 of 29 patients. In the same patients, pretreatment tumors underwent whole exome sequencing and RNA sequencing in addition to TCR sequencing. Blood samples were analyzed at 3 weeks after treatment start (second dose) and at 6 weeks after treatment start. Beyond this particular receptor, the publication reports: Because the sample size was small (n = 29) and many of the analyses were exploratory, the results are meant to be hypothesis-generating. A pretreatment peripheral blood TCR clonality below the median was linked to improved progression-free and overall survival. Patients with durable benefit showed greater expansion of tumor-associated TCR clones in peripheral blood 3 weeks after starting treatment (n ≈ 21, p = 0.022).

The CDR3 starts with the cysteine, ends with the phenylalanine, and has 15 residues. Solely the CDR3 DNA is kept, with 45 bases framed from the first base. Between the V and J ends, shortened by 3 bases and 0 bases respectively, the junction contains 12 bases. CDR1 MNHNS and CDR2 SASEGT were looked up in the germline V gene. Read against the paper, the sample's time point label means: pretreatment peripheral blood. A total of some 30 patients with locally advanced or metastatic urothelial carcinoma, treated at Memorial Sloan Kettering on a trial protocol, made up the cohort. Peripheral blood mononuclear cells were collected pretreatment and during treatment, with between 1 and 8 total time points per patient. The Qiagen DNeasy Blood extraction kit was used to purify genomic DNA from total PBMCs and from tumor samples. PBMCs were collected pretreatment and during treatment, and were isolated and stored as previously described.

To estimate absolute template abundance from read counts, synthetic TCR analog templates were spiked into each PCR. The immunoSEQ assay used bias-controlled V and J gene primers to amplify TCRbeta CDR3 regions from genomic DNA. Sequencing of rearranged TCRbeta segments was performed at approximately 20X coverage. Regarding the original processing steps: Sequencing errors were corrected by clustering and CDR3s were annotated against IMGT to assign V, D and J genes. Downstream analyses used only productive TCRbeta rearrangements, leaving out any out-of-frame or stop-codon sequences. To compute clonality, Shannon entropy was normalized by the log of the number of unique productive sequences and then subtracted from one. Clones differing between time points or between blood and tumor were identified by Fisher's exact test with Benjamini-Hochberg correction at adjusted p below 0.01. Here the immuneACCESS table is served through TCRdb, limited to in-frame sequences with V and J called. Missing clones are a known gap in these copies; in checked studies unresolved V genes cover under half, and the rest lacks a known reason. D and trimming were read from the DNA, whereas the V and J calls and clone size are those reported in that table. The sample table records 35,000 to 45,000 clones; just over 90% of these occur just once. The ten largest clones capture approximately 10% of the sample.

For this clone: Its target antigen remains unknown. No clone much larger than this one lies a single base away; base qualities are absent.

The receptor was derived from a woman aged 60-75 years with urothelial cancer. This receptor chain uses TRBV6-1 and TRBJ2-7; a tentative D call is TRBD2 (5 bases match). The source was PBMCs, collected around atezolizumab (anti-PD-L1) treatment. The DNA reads TGTGCCAGCAGTGATTGGTCGGGGTTCTCCTACGAGCAGTACTTC. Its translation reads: CASSDWSGFSYEQYF.